Sequencing of this TCR beta chain was carried out in a study of OX40 agonist ivuxolimab in advanced cancers. Background on the whole study: Ivuxolimab was a fully human IgG2 agonistic monoclonal antibody targeting the costimulatory receptor OX40 (CD134). The point of sequencing TCRbeta in the periphery was to test whether ivuxolimab changed TCR sequence diversity and drove clonal T-cell expansion. The dose-escalation cohort was approximately 83% male with a mean age of about 60 years, ranging from about 20 to 80. Prior anti-PD-1, anti-PD-L1 or anti-CTLA-4 therapy was permitted, and checkpoint inhibitors had been received by around 40% of dose-escalation patients. Of the approximately 50 patients in dose escalation, 19 had hepatocellular carcinoma, some 15 had melanoma, 9 had renal cell carcinoma and 9 had head and neck cancer. Three dose-escalation patients achieved partial responses, one with hepatocellular carcinoma and two with cutaneous melanoma. Intravenous ivuxolimab was administered to patients every 2 weeks at six dose levels: 0.01, 0.1, 0.3, 1.5, 3 and 10 mg/kg. The paper covers the monotherapy dose-escalation part of the phase I ivuxolimab trial, which included N ≈ 54 patients.

Concerning this clone itself: Its specific antigen is unknown. Base qualities are not recorded, but no much larger clone differs from it by a single base.

Broader findings and caveats from the paper: Low levels of normalized T-cell clonal expansion were also shown by some nonresponding patients. After ivuxolimab, more expanded clones were found on average in CD8+ T cells than in CD4+ T cells. In partial responders in the 0.1-3.0 mg/kg groups, normalized peripheral clonal expansion was found to be among the lowest, especially among CD8+ T cells. The antigen specificity of the peripheral T cells that underwent clonal expansion was not determined. At doses of 0.1 to 3.0 mg/kg, clonal expansion of both CD4+ and CD8+ blood T cells was observed from baseline to week 6.

Genomic DNA was extracted from sorted cells for sequencing of the TCRbeta CDR3 region. The immunoSEQ Assay was used to sequence the TCRbeta CDR3 regions. The clones in this table, taken by TCRdb from immuneACCESS, are in-frame only. Not every clone is retained; where verified, under half of the shortfall comes from an unresolved V gene, and the cause of the rest is unknown. The sample includes 85,000 to 120,000 clones, with 90% observed a single time. Jointly, the top ten make up 0.48% of the sample. Patients with autoimmune disease history or receiving systemic immunosuppression were excluded from the trial. Peripheral blood for TCR sequencing was collected from all dose cohorts at baseline, on cycle 4 day 1, and on cycle 7 day 1. The samples were taken from a phase I, first-in-human, multicenter, open-label dose-escalation trial of ivuxolimab. Adults with locally advanced or metastatic melanoma, renal cell carcinoma, hepatocellular carcinoma or head and neck squamous cell carcinoma were enrolled in the trial. Before TCR sequencing, CD4+ and CD8+ T cells were separately sorted from peripheral blood.

The sequence derives from an adult with an advanced solid tumor such as melanoma, head and neck, liver or kidney cancer. Sequenced material: CD4+ or CD8+ T cells sorted from blood, taken in a trial of the OX40 agonist ivuxolimab.

CDR3 reads: CASSQEWTYGYTF. The DNA reads as follows: TGCGCCAGCAGCCAAGAGTGGACCTATGGCTACACCTTC. The rearrangement joined TRBV4-3 to TRBJ1-2; a confident D gene designation cannot be given. The germline V gene provides CDR1 LGHNA and CDR2 YSLEER. Relative to germline, V is 0 bases shorter and J is 4 bases shorter, with 6 bases between their ends. Reading from cysteine to phenylalanine, the CDR3 counts 13 amino acids. This entry keeps only the CDR3 DNA: 39 bases, framed from base 1.